Shown below are 22 T cell receptor beta chains from a single sample sequenced in a study of Graves' ophthalmopathy and Graves' hyperthyroidism. RNA transcripts yielded amplified TCR beta CDR3 regions. Second-round multiplex PCR followed a first-round RT-PCR using HTBI primers. TCRdb ran MiXCR on the multiplex PCR reads and lists one entry per CDR3 protein. The profile covers a few hundred thousand distinct CDR3 sequences, with approximately 17% appearing a single time and roughly 2.3% taken by the ten largest. Sequenced: peripheral blood. These receptors were collected from an adult woman with stable Graves' hyperthyroidism.

This clonotype was seen ten or more times. The chain uses TRBV7-9 and TRBJ1-1; D is ambiguous. Germline CDR1 and CDR2: SEHNR and FQNEAQ (reference sequence). With 0 bases removed from V and 5 bases from J, the gap between germline ends came to 10 bases. There are 14 residues in the CDR3. The CDR3 DNA follows: TGTGCCAGCAGCTTAGCTCGAGGTTTGACTGAAGCTTTCTTT. Translating gives CASSLARGLTEAFF.

This clonotype was detected many times. The chain couples TRBV20-1 to TRBJ2-7; TRBD1 agrees at 11 bases. This CDR3 region has 13 residues. The germline gives CDR1 DFQATT, CDR2 SNEGSKA (reference sequence). J gave up 2 bases and V 5 bases, and 2 bases lay outside the gene matches. This chain's CDR3 is CSAPGQGAYEQYF. CDR3 nucleotide sequence: TGCAGTGCTCCGGGACAGGGGGCCTACGAGCAGTACTTC.

V usage is TRBV6-1 and J usage is TRBJ1-2; 10 bases are shared with TRBD1. After removal of 6 bases from V and 7 bases from J, the junction contained 8 bases not matched to a gene. The CDR3 extends over 14 amino acids. Germline loops: CDR1 MNHNS, CDR2 SASEGT. DNA of the CDR3: TGTGCCAGCAGCCTAGGGACAGGGGCTCGTGGCTACACCTTC. Its protein product is CASSLGTGARGYTF.

This clonotype was counted between two and nine times. This chain connects TRBV7-2 to TRBJ1-1; tentatively, D is TRBD1 (5 bases). Germline V gene lookup returns CDR1 SGHTA and CDR2 FQGNSA. CDR3 length: 13 amino acids. The V end was cut by 2 bases, the J end by 8 bases, with 12 bases between. CDR3 nucleotide sequence: TGTGCCAGCAGCTTACAACCGGCAGGGGAAGCTTTCTTT. Translating gives CASSLQPAGEAFF.

The rearrangement links TRBV6-2 or TRBV6-3 to TRBJ1-5; D unresolved. The germline V gene encodes CDR1 MNHEY and CDR2 SVGEGT. V shed 7 bases and J shed 2 bases, with 15 bases lying between them. CDR3 length: 15 amino acids. As DNA, the CDR3 is TGTGCCAGCAAGTTCGAGGCAGCCCGCAATCAGCCCCAGCATTTT. This codes for CASKFEAARNQPQHF.

This clonotype was seen repeatedly, ten times or more. The chain employs TRBV12-3 or TRBV12-4 and TRBJ2-5; D is uncertain. V was trimmed by 6 bases and J by 5 bases, leaving 10 bases between them. The CDR3 runs 12 residues. In DNA form, the CDR3 reads TGTGCCAGCAGGGACGGGTTGGAGACCCAGTACTTC. It specifies CASRDGLETQYF.

The V gene is TRBV7-2, the J gene TRBJ2-7, with D unresolved. Germline V gene data show CDR1 as SGHTA and CDR2 as FQGNSA. Deletions cut 1 base from V and 6 bases from J, with 10 bases between. The CDR3 consists of 13 residues. The CDR3 bases are TGTGCCAGCAGCTTAGAGGTTGGGTTCGAGCAGTACTTC. Translating it yields CASSLEVGFEQYF.

This clonotype was counted many times. The rearrangement joins TRBV3-1 to TRBJ2-7, with D maybe TRBD2 (5 bases). The CDR3 is 15 amino acids. Germline-derived CDR1 and CDR2 are LGHDT and YNNKEL (reference sequence). With 3 bases removed from V and 1 base from J, the gap between germline ends came to 13 bases. Here the CDR3 DNA reads TGTGCCAGCAGCCATCCGAGGGCAGCTTCCTACGAGCAGTACTTC. It specifies CASSHPRAASYEQYF.

This clonotype was counted many times. The chain employs TRBV12-3 or TRBV12-4 and TRBJ2-2, with D perhaps matching TRBD2 (6 bases). The CDR3 spans 14 residues. V was trimmed by 5 bases and J by 1 base, leaving 8 bases between them. The CDR3 protein is CASSDSGNTGELFF. CDR3 DNA: TGTGCCAGCAGTGATAGCGGGAACACCGGGGAGCTGTTTTTT.

This clonotype occurred a few times. This chain joins TRBV28 and TRBJ2-7; D ambiguous. The CDR3 consists of 15 residues. The V end lost 2 bases, the J end lost 5 bases, and 16 bases lay between the germline ends. Germline CDR1 is MDHEN and CDR2 is SYDVKM. For the CDR3, the DNA is TGTGCCAGCAGTTTAGTGAGGCAACTACCCCACGAGCAGTACTTC. Translation: CASSLVRQLPHEQYF.

This clonotype was observed at least ten times. This CDR3 reads CASSYGDSSSYEQYF. Written as DNA, the CDR3 is TGTGCCAGCAGTTACGGGGACAGCAGCTCCTACGAGCAGTACTTC. The V call is TRBV12-3 or TRBV12-4, the J call TRBJ2-7; 7 bases line up with TRBD1. V dropped 4 bases and J dropped 0; count of bases not matched to a gene: 6. The CDR3 covers 15 residues.

This clonotype appeared many times. The CDR3 here is CASSSDSSSGNTGELFF. The CDR3 DNA reads as TGTGCCAGCAGCAGCGACTCTTCTAGCGGAAACACCGGGGAGCTGTTTTTT. This chain joins TRBV7-3 and TRBJ2-2, with TRBD2 matching over 7 bases. The CDR3 sequence is 17 residues long. J gave up 2 bases and V 5 bases, and 11 bases lay outside the gene matches. CDR1 is SGHTA, CDR2 FQGTGA, per germline.

This clonotype was seen repeatedly, ten times or more. The rearrangement uses TRBV5-1 and TRBJ1-1; 8 nucleotides align to TRBD1. The germline CDR1 and CDR2 sequences are SGHRS and YFSETQ. The trim removed 1 base at V and 4 bases at J, leaving 9 bases unmatched. The CDR3 totals 16 residues. CDR3: CASSLQPGQETTEAFF. The CDR3 bases are TGCGCCAGCAGCTTGCAACCGGGACAGGAGACCACTGAAGCTTTCTTT.

This clonotype was detected only a few times. The chain carries TRBV3-1 and TRBJ2-2, with D unresolved. V lost 1 base to trimming and J lost 6 bases, with 18 bases between them. This CDR3 comprises 17 residues. Germline V CDR1 and CDR2: LGHDT, YNNKEL (reference sequence). CDR3 bases: TGTGCCAGCAGCCAAGGCAGGCTCACAAAGTGGGCCGGGGAGCTGTTTTTT. It codes for CASSQGRLTKWAGELFF.

The chain joins TRBV5-6 to TRBJ2-5; D is possibly TRBD1 (6 bases). CDR1 SGHDT and CDR2 YYEEEE come from the germline V gene. V gave up 1 base and J gave up 2 bases, with 15 bases separating them. This CDR3 has 16 amino acids. DNA of the CDR3: TGTGCCAGCAGCTTGCTTTGGTGGACAGAACAAGAGACCCAGTACTTC. Its translation is CASSLLWWTEQETQYF.

This clonotype was counted many times. The genes are TRBV6-5 and TRBJ2-5; weak D call: TRBD2 (5 bases). The germline gives CDR1 MNHEY, CDR2 SVGAGI. V lost 3 bases and J lost 3, with 11 bases in between. The CDR3 is 14 residues long. CDR3 sequence: CASSYGSLKETQYF. For the CDR3, the DNA is TGTGCCAGCAGTTATGGGAGCTTAAAAGAGACCCAGTACTTC.

This clonotype was recorded at least ten times. The chain carries TRBV28 and TRBJ2-2, with D maybe TRBD2 (6 bases). The CDR3 covers 14 residues. Germline CDR1 reads MDHEN; CDR2 reads SYDVKM. Trimming removed 7 bases from V and 4 bases from J, with 13 bases in between. Here the CDR3 reads CASKSGGTTGELFF. CDR3 bases: TGTGCCAGCAAAAGTGGGGGGACCACCGGGGAGCTGTTTTTT.

This clonotype occurred a few times. The chain uses TRBV5-8 and TRBJ2-5; D call uncertain. Germline V gene data show CDR1 as SGHTS and CDR2 as YDEGEE. V lost 3 bases and J 0 bases, leaving 9 bases between the germline ends. The CDR3 sequence is 14 residues long. CDR3 residues: CASSSLWNQETQYF. CDR3 bases: TGTGCCAGCAGCTCCCTGTGGAACCAAGAGACCCAGTACTTC.

V is TRBV20-1 and J is TRBJ1-1; TRBD1 agrees at 8 bases. Trimming removed 0 bases from V and 5 bases from J; junction bases left unmatched: 11. CDR1 and CDR2 from the germline V gene are DFQATT and SNEGSKA (reference sequence). The CDR3 is 16 amino acids. The CDR3 spells CSARDLSTGEGTEAFF. The CDR3 nucleotides read TGCAGTGCTAGAGATTTGTCGACAGGGGAGGGGACTGAAGCTTTCTTT.

With respect to this clonotype: The germline gene is not matched at one end of the junction; a read error may be the cause. The V gene is TRBV5-1, the J gene TRBJ1-1; D remains unclear. CDR1 SGHRS and CDR2 YFSETQ come from the germline V gene. This CDR3 is 13 amino acids long. The CDR3 region is CASSDGMNTEACF. The CDR3 DNA is TGCGCCAGCAGCGACGGGATGAACACTGAAGCTTGCTTT.

This clonotype was observed many times. The rearrangement links TRBV4-1 to TRBJ2-5; TRBD1 aligns across 8 bases. Germline CDR1 is MGHRA and CDR2 is YSYEKL. The trim removed 1 base at V and 6 bases at J, leaving 7 bases unmatched. This CDR3 comprises 15 residues. CDR3 DNA sequence: TGCGCCAGCAGCCAAGGACAGGGGTCTATGCAGACCCAGTACTTC. Translated, it gives CASSQGQGSMQTQYF.

This clonotype has at least ten counts. The chain recombines TRBV27 with TRBJ1-1, with 10 bases aligning to TRBD1. The CDR3 sequence is 18 residues long. CDR1 is MNHEY, CDR2 SMNVEV, per germline (reference sequence). V gave up 6 bases and J gave up 5 bases; unmatched junction bases: 18. This CDR3 is CASSPPSGLGQGETEAFF. CDR3 DNA sequence: TGTGCCAGCAGCCCCCCCTCGGGCTTAGGACAGGGGGAAACTGAAGCTTTCTTT.